The 16 T cell receptor beta chains presented below share a single source sample, sequenced in a study of T cells in Graves' hyperthyroidism and ophthalmopathy. There were TCR beta CDR3 regions amplified from RNA transcripts. With the HTBI primer set, the TCR CDR3 went through a first round of RT-PCR. In TCRdb, the multiplex PCR reads were re-called with MiXCR into one record per CDR3 protein. The sample lists hundreds of thousands of distinct CDR3 sequences; around 16% were seen once. Material for sequencing was blood. Every receptor here comes from a woman aged 40-49 years with Graves' ophthalmopathy.

The chain combines TRBV29-1 with TRBJ1-2, with 7 bases matching TRBD1. Germline values: CDR1 SQVTM, CDR2 ANQGSEA. The trim removed 3 bases at V and 7 bases at J, leaving 11 bases unmatched. This CDR3 region has 14 residues. CDR3 coding DNA: TGCAGCGTTGAGAAGCAGGGGGGGACGGGTGGCTACACCTTC. Translating gives CSVEKQGGTGGYTF.

This clonotype was counted at least ten times. The chain recombines TRBV12-3 or TRBV12-4 with TRBJ2-5; D possibly matches TRBD1 or TRBD2 (5 bases each). Trimming removed 3 bases at V and 0 bases at J, with 8 bases between. The CDR3 consists of 14 residues. The CDR3 DNA sequence: TGTGCCAGCAGTTTTACGGGACACCAAGAGACCCAGTACTTC. This encodes CASSFTGHQETQYF.

This clonotype occurred a few times. Because the CDR3 is missing its conserved closing phenylalanine or tryptophan, this is likely a read error. The chain combines TRBV29-1 with TRBJ2-5, with 8 nucleotides matching TRBD2. CDR1 and CDR2 from the germline V gene are SQVTM and ANQGSEA. This CDR3 spans 13 amino acids. The ends lost 2 bases at V and 5 bases at J; junction bases unmatched: 4. The CDR3 here is CSVENGRVETQYL. In DNA form, the CDR3 reads TGCAGCGTTGAAAACGGGAGGGTTGAGACCCAGTACCTC.

Ten or more counts support this clonotype. The CDR3 reads CASSRLGDVGEQYF. CDR3 nucleotides: TGCGCCAGCAGCCGTCTTGGGGACGTGGGAGAGCAGTACTTC. The chain recombines TRBV5-1 with TRBJ2-7, with D tentatively TRBD1 or TRBD2 (5 bases each). Germline CDR1 and CDR2: SGHRS and YFSETQ. Trimming cost V 4 bases and J 7 bases, with 18 bases left between them. The CDR3 loop spans 14 amino acids. The whole variable domain, remainder taken from reference TRBV5-1 and TRBJ2-7, is KAGVTQTPRYLIKTRGQQVTLSCSPISGHRSVSWYQQTPGQGLQFLFEYFSETQRNKGNFPGRFSGRQFSNSRSEMNVSTLELGDSALYLCASSRLGDVGEQYFGPGTRLTVT.

This clonotype was counted ten times or more. The rearrangement links TRBV6-2 or TRBV6-3 to TRBJ1-1; D gene unclear. The length of the CDR3 is 13 residues. The V and J ends lost 5 bases and 6 bases respectively, with 13 bases between them. Per the germline V gene, CDR1 is MNHEY and CDR2 is SVGEGT. CDR3 nucleotide sequence: TGTGCCAGCAGTCGTAATGAGATCCCTGAAGCTTTCTTT. Protein sequence: CASSRNEIPEAFF.

This clonotype was picked up a small number of times. The chain is built from TRBV12-3 or TRBV12-4 and TRBJ1-1, with 7 bases aligning to TRBD1. The CDR3 has 15 amino acids. With V trimmed by 3 bases and J by 1 base, 5 bases remained unmatched. The CDR3 spells CASSFQGGGNTEAFF. The CDR3 coding sequence is TGTGCCAGCAGTTTCCAGGGGGGAGGGAACACTGAAGCTTTCTTT.

In its sample, this clonotype was seen many times. The chain joins TRBV5-1 to TRBJ2-1, with 16 bases that match TRBD2. The CDR3 is 19 amino acids. Per the germline V gene, CDR1 is SGHRS and CDR2 is YFSETQ. Trimming cost V 0 bases and J 4 bases; bases outside gene matches: 7. DNA of the CDR3: TGCGCCAGCAGCTTGGCGGGACTAGCGGGGGGGCCGCCTTACAATGAGCAGTTCTTC. Translation gives CASSLAGLAGGPPYNEQFF.

The chain links TRBV10-2 to TRBJ2-7, with 12 bases lining up with TRBD2. V gave up 2 bases and J gave up 4 bases; unmatched junction bases: 6. In germline, CDR1 is WSHSY, CDR2 SAAADI. The CDR3 has 16 residues. CDR3 region: CASSELPTSGGYEQYF. The CDR3 DNA reads TGCGCCAGCAGTGAGCTACCGACTAGCGGGGGTTACGAGCAGTACTTC.

This clonotype was observed at least ten times. The chain carries TRBV18 and TRBJ2-7; perhaps D is TRBD1 or TRBD2 (5 bases each). Germline-derived CDR1 and CDR2 are KGHSH and LQKENI. The V gene lost 8 bases and the J gene lost 2 bases, with 13 bases spanning the gap. The CDR3 contains 13 residues. CDR3 amino acids: CASSPGGTYEQYF. The DNA of the CDR3 is TGTGCCAGCAGCCCTGGGGGAACCTACGAGCAGTACTTC.

There are many counts of this clonotype. V is TRBV10-3 and J is TRBJ2-7, with D perhaps TRBD1 (5 bases). Germline V gene lookup returns CDR1 ENHRY and CDR2 SYGVKD. This CDR3 is 13 amino acids long. The V and J ends lost 0 bases and 5 bases respectively, with 8 bases between them. CDR3 nucleotides: TGTGCCATCAGTGAGTCGATAGGGGACGAGCAGTACTTC. It codes for CAISESIGDEQYF.

This clonotype was detected only a few times. The chain uses TRBV29-1 and TRBJ2-5; TRBD2 aligns across 8 bases. Germline V CDR1 and CDR2: SQVTM, ANQGSEA. The CDR3 contains 14 residues. V gave up 6 bases and J gave up 5 bases; unmatched junction bases: 11. CDR3 sequence: CSVGPGLVIETQYF. CDR3 in DNA: TGCAGCGTAGGACCGGGACTAGTGATCGAGACCCAGTACTTC.

This clonotype turned up a few times. A far larger clone lies a single base away; this is likely a read error. The V gene is TRBV13, the J gene TRBJ2-2; D unclear. The CDR3 is 12 residues long. In germline, CDR1 is PRHDT, CDR2 FYEKMQ (reference sequence). V was pared by 5 bases and J by 6 bases, with 7 bases between. CDR3 region: CASSLNPGELFF. CDR3 nucleotide sequence: TGTGCCAGCAGCCTCAACCCCGGGGAGCTGTTTTTT.

Many counts were recorded for this clonotype. This chain links TRBV30 with TRBJ2-7; 9 nucleotides match TRBD1. Trimming removed 3 bases from V and 3 bases from J; junction bases left unmatched: 9. CDR1 and CDR2 from the germline V gene are GTSNPN and SVGIG (reference sequence). The CDR3 has 15 residues. Here the CDR3 reads CAWRNRDRVIYEQYF. For the CDR3, the DNA is TGTGCCTGGAGGAACCGGGACAGGGTGATCTACGAGCAGTACTTC.

On this clonotype itself: A read error may be the cause here, since a much bigger clone is one base away. V and J are TRBV12-3 or TRBV12-4 and TRBJ2-1; 9 nucleotides match TRBD2. The CDR3 is made up of 15 amino acids. The CDR3 protein is CGSSLGGGAWNEQFF. CDR3 sequence (DNA): TGTGGCAGCAGTTTAGGCGGGGGGGCCTGGAATGAGCAGTTCTTC.

This clonotype occurred many times. The chain combines TRBV2 with TRBJ2-7; 8 bases match TRBD2. The CDR3 spans 13 residues. Germline CDR1 reads SNHLY; CDR2 reads FYNNEI. The trim removed 6 bases at V and 7 bases at J, leaving 8 bases unmatched. The CDR3 DNA reads TGTGCCAGCAGGAAAGCGGGAGCGGGTGAGCAGTACTTC. Its translation is CASRKAGAGEQYF.

This clonotype was detected many times. This chain links TRBV10-3 with TRBJ1-2; no clear D gene. This CDR3 contains 15 residues. V was pared by 10 bases and J by 7 bases, with 25 bases between. Germline V CDR1 and CDR2: ENHRY, SYGVKD. The CDR3 nucleotides read TGTGCCACCCGTCCGGGGATAGAACAGACCCCTGGCTACACCTTC. It codes for CATRPGIEQTPGYTF.